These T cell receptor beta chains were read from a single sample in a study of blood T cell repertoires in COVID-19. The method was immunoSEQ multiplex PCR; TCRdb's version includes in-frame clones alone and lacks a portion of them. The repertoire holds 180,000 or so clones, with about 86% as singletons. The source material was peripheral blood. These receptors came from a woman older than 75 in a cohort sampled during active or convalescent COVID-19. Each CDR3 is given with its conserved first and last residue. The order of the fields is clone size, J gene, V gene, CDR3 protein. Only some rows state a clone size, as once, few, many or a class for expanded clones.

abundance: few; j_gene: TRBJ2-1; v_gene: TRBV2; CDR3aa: CASTGGGSSYNEQFF
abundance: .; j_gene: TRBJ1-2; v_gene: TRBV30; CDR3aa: CASTSGTGSYGYTF
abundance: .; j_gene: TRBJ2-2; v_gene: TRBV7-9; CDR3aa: CASSSQVLATRNTGELFF
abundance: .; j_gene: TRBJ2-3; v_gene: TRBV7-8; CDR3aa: CASSRDYRDTQYF
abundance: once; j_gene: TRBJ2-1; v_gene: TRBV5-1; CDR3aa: CASSLGDSYSYNEQFF
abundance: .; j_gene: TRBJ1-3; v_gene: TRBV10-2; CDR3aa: CASSEYPLYSGNTIYF
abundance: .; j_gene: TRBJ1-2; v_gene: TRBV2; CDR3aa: CASRGGLSNYGYTF
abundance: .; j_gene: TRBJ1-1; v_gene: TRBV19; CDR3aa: CASSIPTENTEAFF
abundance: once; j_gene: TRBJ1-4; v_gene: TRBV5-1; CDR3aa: CASSLLGSNEKLFF
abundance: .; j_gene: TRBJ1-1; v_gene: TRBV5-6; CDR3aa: CASSAGFSNTEAFF
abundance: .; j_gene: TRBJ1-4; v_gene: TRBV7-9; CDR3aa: CASSLVSSAEKLFF
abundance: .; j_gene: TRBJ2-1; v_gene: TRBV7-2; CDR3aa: CASSFQIEQFF
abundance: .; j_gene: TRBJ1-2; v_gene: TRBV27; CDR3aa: CASSLKGTGGYTF
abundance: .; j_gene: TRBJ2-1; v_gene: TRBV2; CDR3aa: CASSEEASGMSNEQFF
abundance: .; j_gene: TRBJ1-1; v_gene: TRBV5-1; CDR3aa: CASTLSLGLGNTEAFF
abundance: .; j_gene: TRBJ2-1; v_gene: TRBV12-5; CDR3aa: CASGLVPSSYNEQFF
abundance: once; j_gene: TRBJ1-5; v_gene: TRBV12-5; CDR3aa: CASGSSDQPQHF
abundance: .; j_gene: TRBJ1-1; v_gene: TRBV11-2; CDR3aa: CASSLGARGGSEAFF
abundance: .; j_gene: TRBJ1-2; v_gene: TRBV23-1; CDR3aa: CASSQIFTGTARGYTF
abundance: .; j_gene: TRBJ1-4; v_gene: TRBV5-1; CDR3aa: CASSLLGVGGKANEKLFF
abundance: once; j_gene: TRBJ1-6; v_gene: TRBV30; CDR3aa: CAWGDRRHNSPLHF
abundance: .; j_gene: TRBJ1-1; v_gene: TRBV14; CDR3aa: CASSQSLWPEAFF
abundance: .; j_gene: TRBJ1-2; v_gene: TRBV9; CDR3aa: CASSPPDSPGFSGYTF
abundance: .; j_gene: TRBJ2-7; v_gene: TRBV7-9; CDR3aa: CASSLASGQGVYEQYF
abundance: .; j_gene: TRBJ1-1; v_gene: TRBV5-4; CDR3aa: CASSLIRGSEAFF
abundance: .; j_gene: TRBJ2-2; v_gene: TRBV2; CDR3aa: CASTTGLAGGPRTGELFF
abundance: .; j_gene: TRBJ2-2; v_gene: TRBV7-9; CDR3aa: CASSRGINTGELFF
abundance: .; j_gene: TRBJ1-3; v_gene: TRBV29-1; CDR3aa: CSVVAGTAARGSGNTIYF
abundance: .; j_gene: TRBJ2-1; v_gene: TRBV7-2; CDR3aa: CASSLTNHRYNEQFF
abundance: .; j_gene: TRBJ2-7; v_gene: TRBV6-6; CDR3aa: CASSRRGAWGARYEQYF
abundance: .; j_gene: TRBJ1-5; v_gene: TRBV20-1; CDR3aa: CSASPGNQPQHF
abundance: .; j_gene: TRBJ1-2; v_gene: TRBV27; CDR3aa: CASRRTGAYTF
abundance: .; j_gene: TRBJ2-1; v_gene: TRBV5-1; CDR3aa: CASSLDASGTYNEQFF
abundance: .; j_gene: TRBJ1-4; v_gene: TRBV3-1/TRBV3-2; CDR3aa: CASSQEGGKLFF
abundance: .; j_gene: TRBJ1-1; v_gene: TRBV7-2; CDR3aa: CASSFDRTYTEAFF